This TCR beta chain stems from a study of CD4 T cell repertoires and nickel (dated by TCRdb to 2020 to 2021). The protocol used for the library was RT-PCR. Sequencer: Illumina MiSeq. TCRdb's own reprocessing of the public reads used fastp at Q25 and MiXCR and kept productive beta chains. Rows merge per CDR3 protein into single entries with the most common DNA and genes. For this sample there are 350 to 400 distinct CDR3 sequences; approximately 52% appear just once. The ten top clones hold approximately 10% of the sample. Taken from the germline V gene, the CDR1 and CDR2 loops are SNHLY and FYNNEI. Trimming takes 6 bases off V and 4 bases off J; junction bases not matched to a gene: 5. From the cysteine up to the phenylalanine, the CDR3 has a length of 14 residues. Only the CDR3 DNA is retained, 42 bases long and in frame from the first base. To note about this clonotype: It lacks a known antigen. Base qualities are not provided; no much larger clone lies one nucleotide away.

The chain is encoded by TRBV2 joined to TRBJ1-5, with TRBD1 identical over 8 junction bases. The receptor's source is a human donor in a nickel allergy study, with or without nickel allergy (not recorded which). It is not recorded whether this sample comes from one donor or several. Sequencing input: CD4+ T cells from blood, not recorded whether cultured. The CDR3 protein sequence reads: CASRGTGVNQPQHF. The sequenced DNA is TGTGCCAGCAGGGGGACAGGCGTAAATCAGCCCCAGCATTTT.